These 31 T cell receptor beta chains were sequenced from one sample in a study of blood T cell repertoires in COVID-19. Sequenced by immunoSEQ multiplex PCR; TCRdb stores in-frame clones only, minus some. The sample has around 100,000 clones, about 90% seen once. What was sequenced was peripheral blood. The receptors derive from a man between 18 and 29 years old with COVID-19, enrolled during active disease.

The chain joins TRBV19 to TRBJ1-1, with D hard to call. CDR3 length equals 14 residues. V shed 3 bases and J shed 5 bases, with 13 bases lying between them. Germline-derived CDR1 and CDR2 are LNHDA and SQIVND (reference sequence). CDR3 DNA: TGTGCCAGTAGTATGGCGGGAGGGAGGACTGAAGCTTTCTTT. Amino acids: CASSMAGGRTEAFF.

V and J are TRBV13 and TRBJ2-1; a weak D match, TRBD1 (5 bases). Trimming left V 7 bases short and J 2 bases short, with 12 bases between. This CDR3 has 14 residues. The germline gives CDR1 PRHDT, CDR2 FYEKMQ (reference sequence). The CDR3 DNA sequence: TGTGCCAGCACCCAGGGCCGGACCTACAATGAGCAGTTCTTC. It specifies CASTQGRTYNEQFF.

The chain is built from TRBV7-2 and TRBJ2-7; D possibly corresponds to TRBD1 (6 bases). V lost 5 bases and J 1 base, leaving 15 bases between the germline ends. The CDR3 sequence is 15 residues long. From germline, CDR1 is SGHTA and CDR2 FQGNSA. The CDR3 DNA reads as TGTGCCAGCAGCCACAAGGGGGATAGTTCCTACGAGCAGTACTTC. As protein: CASSHKGDSSYEQYF. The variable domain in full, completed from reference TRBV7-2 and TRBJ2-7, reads GAGVSQSPSNKVTEKGKDVELRCDPISGHTALYWYRQSLGQGLEFLIYFQGNSAPDKSGLPSDRFSAERTGGSVSTLTIQRTQQEDSAVYLCASSHKGDSSYEQYFGPGTRLTVT.

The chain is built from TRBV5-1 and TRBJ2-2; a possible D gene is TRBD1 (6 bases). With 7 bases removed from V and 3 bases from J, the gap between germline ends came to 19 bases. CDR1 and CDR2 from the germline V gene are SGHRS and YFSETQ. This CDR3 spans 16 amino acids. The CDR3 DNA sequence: TGCGCCAGCGGTACTCCCCAGGGGATTTACACCGGGGAGCTGTTTTTT. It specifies CASGTPQGIYTGELFF. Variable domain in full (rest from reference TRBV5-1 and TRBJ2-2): KAGVTQTPRYLIKTRGQQVTLSCSPISGHRSVSWYQQTPGQGLQFLFEYFSETQRNKGNFPGRFSGRQFSNSRSEMNVSTLELGDSALYLCASGTPQGIYTGELFFGEGSRLTVL.

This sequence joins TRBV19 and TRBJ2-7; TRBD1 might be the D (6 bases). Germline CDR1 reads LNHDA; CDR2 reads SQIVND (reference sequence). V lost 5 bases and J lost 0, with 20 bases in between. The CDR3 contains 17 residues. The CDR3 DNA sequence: TGTGCCAGTAGTTCAATACCAGGGGAAGTCCTCTCCTACGAGCAGTACTTC. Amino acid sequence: CASSSIPGEVLSYEQYF.

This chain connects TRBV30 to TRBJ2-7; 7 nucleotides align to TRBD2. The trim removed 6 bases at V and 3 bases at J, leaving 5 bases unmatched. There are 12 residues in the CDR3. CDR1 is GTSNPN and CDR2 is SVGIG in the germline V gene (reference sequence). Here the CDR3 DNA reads TGTGCCTGCGTAGCGGGCTACTACGAGCAGTACTTC. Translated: CACVAGYYEQYF.

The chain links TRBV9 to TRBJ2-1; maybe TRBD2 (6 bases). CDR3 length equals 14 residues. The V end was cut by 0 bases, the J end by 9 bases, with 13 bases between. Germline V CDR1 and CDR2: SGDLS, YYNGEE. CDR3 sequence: CASSVAGVGREQFF. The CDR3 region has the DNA TGTGCCAGCAGCGTAGCGGGAGTGGGGCGTGAGCAGTTCTTC. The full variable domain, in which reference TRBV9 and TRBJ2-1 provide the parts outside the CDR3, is DSGVTQTPKHLITATGQRVTLRCSPRSGDLSVYWYQQSLDQGLQFLIQYYNGEERAKGNILERFSAQQFPDLHSELNLSSLELGDSALYFCASSVAGVGREQFFGPGTRLTVL.

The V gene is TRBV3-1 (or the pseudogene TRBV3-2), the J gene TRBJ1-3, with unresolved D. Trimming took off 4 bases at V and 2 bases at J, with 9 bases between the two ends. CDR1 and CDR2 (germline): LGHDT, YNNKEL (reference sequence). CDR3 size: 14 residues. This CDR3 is CASSRGAPGNTIYF. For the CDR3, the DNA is TGTGCCAGCAGCCGAGGTGCCCCTGGAAACACCATATATTTT.

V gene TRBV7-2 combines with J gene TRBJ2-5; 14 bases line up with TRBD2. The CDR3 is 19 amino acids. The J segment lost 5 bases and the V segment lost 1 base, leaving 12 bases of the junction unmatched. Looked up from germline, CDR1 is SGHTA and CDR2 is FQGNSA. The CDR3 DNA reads TGTGCCAGCAGCTTAGTGGGGAGACTAGCGGGAGGGCCGAGGGAGACCCAGTACTTC. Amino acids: CASSLVGRLAGGPRETQYF.

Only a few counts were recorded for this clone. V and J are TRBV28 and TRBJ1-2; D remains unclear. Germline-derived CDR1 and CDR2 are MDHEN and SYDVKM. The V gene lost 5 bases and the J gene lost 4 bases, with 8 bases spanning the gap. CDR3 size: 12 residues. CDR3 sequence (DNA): TGTGCCAGCAGTCCCGCGCGCTATGGCTACACCTTC. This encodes CASSPARYGYTF.

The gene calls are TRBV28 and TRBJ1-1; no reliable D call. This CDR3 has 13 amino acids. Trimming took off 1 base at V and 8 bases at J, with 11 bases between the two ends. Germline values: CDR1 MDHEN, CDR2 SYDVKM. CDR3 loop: CASSLSPTVEAFF. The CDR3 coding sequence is TGTGCCAGCAGTTTATCCCCCACAGTAGAAGCTTTCTTT.

As DNA, the CDR3 is TGTGCCAGCAGCTCATCAGGGGATACGCAGTATTTT. Translating gives CASSSSGDTQYF. The chain employs TRBV28 and TRBJ2-3, with a possible D match to TRBD1 (5 bases). This CDR3 is built from 12 residues. Trimming took 6 bases from V and 6 from J, leaving 10 bases between them. The germline V gene encodes CDR1 MDHEN and CDR2 SYDVKM.

The CDR3 protein is CASSESPTGMKDTQYF. CDR3 DNA: TGCGCCAGCAGTGAGTCCCCGACAGGGATGAAGGATACGCAGTATTTT. The chain couples TRBV10-1 to TRBJ2-3; 7 positions match TRBD1. CDR1 is WNHNN, CDR2 SYGVQD, per germline (reference sequence). V trimming: 0 bases; J trimming: 6 bases; junction bases outside the gene matches: 9. The CDR3 length is 16 residues.

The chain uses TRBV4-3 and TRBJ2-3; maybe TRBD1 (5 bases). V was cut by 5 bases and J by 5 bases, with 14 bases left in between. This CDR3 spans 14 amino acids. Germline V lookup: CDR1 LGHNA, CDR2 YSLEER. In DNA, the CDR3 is TGCGCCAGCAGCGCGAATAGGGGCGAAGATACGCAGTATTTT. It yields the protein CASSANRGEDTQYF.

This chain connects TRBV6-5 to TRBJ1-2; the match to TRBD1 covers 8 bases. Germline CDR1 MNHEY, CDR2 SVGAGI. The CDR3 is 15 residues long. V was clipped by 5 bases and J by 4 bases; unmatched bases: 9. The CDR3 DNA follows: TGTGCCAGCAGTCGGAACCGACAGGGGAGCTATGGCTACACCTTC. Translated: CASSRNRQGSYGYTF.

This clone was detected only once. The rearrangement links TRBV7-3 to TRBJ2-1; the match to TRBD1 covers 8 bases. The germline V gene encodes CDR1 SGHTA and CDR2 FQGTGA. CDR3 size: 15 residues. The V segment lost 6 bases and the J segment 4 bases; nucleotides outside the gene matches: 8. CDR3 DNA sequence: TGTGCCAGCAGTCAAACCAGGGGGCAGTACAATGAGCAGTTCTTC. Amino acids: CASSQTRGQYNEQFF.

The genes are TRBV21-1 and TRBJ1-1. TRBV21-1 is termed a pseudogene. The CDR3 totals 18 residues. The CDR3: CASSLLPPTESMNTEAFF. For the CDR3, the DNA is TGTGCCAGCAGCCTTCTCCCCCCCACCGAGTCCATGAACACTGAAGCTTTCTTT.

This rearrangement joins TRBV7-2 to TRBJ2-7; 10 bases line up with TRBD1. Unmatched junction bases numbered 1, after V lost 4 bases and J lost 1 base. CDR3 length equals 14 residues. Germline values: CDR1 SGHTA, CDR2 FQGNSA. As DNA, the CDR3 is TGTGCCAGCAGCTGGGACAGGGGATCCTACGAGCAGTACTTC. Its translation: CASSWDRGSYEQYF.

The CDR3 here is CASSRGEGPPGNTIYF. The CDR3 DNA is TGTGCCAGCAGCCGGGGGGAGGGCCCGCCTGGAAACACCATATATTTT. The V and J genes are TRBV7-8 and TRBJ1-3, with a weak D call TRBD1 (5 bases). Trimming removed 5 bases from V and 2 bases from J, with 16 bases in between. The germline gives CDR1 SGHVS, CDR2 FQNEAQ. The CDR3 runs to 16 residues.

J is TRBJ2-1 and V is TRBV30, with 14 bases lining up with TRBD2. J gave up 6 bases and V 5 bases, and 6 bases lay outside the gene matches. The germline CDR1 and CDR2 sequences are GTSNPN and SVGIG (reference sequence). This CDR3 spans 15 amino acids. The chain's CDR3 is CAWGTGTSGSNEQFF. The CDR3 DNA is TGTGCCTGGGGAACCGGGACTAGCGGGAGCAATGAGCAGTTCTTC.

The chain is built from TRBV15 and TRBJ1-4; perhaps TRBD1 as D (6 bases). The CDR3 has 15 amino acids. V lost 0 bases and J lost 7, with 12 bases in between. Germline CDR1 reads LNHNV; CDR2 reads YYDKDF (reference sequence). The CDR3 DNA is TGTGCCACCAGCAGAGACAGGGGCTTAGGTGAAAAACTGTTTTTT. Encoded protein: CATSRDRGLGEKLFF.

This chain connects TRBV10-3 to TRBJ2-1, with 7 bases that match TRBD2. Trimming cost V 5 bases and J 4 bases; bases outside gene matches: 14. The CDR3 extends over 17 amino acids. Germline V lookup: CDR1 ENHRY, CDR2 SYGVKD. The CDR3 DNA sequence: TGTGCCATCAGTCTCTCCGGACTCACGGGGGGATACAATGAGCAGTTCTTC. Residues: CAISLSGLTGGYNEQFF.

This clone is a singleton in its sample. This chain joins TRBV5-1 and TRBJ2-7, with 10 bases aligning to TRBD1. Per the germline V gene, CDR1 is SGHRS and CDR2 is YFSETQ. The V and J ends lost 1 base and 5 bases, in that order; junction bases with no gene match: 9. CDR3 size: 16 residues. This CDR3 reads CASSLRAGQGYDEQYF. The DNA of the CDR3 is TGCGCCAGCAGCTTGCGGGCGGGACAGGGGTACGACGAGCAGTACTTC.

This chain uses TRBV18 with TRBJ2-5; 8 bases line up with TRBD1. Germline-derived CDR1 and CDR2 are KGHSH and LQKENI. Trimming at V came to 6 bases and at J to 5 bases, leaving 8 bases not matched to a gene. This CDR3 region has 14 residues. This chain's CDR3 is CASSRGQGAETQYF. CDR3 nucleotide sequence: TGTGCCAGCTCGCGCGGACAGGGAGCGGAGACCCAGTACTTC.

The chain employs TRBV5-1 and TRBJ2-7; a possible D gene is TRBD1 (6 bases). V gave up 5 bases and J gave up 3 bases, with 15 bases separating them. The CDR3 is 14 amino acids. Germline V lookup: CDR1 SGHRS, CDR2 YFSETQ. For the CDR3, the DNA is TGCGCCAGCAGTCTTGCGACAGGTCTCTACGAGCAGTACTTC. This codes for CASSLATGLYEQYF.

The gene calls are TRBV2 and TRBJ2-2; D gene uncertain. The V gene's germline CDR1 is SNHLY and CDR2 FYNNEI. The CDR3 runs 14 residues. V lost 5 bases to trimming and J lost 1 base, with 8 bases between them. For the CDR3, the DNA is TGTGCCAGCAGTCTATTTGAGAACACCGGGGAGCTGTTTTTT. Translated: CASSLFENTGELFF.

The CDR3 nucleotides read TGTGCCAGCAGCTACGGACAGTCAACTAATGAAAAACTGTTTTTT. Translating gives CASSYGQSTNEKLFF. V gene TRBV13 combines with J gene TRBJ1-4, with D perhaps TRBD1 (6 bases). Germline lookup yields CDR1 PRHDT and CDR2 FYEKMQ (reference sequence). The V and J ends lost 4 bases and 0 bases respectively, with 9 bases between them. The CDR3 runs 15 residues.

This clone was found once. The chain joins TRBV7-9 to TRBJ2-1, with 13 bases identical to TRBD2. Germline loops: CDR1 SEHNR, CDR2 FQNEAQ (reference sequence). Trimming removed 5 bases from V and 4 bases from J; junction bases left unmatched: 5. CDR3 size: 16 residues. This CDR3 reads CASSPWTSGGYNEQFF. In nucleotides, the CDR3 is TGTGCCAGCAGCCCCTGGACTAGCGGGGGATACAATGAGCAGTTCTTC.

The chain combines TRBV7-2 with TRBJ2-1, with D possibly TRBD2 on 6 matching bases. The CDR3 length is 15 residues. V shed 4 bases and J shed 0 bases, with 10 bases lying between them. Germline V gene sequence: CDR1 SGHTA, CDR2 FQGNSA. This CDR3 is CASSWDFLSYNEQFF. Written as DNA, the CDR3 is TGTGCCAGCAGCTGGGACTTCCTCTCCTACAATGAGCAGTTCTTC.

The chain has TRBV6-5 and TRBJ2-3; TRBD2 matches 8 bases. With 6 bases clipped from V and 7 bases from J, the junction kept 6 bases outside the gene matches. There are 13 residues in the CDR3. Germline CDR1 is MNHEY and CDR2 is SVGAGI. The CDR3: CASSPGLAYTQYF. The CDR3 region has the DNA TGTGCCAGCAGCCCCGGACTAGCTTATACGCAGTATTTT.

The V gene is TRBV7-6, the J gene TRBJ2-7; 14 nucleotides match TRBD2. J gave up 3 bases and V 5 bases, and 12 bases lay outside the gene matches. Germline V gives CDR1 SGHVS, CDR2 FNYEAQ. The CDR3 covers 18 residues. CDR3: CASSRLAGGPSRVYEQYF. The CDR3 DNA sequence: TGTGCCAGCAGCCGACTAGCGGGAGGGCCCTCAAGGGTCTACGAGCAGTACTTC.